Presented here are 26 T cell receptor beta chains from one specimen sequenced in a study of regulatory T cells in long-lasting Graves disease. Assembly of TCR beta libraries relied on iRepertoire HTBI primers together with Arm-PCR of CDR3 regions. One entry per CDR3 protein, called by TCRdb with MiXCR from the multiplex PCR reads. The sample has approximately 460,000 distinct CDR3 sequences; roughly 15% are singletons. Documented time point: newly diagnosed GD, antithyroid drugs for less than 3 months. PBMC-derived RNA was used for the TCR library. These sequences were also reported in another study, on T cells in Graves' hyperthyroidism and ophthalmopathy.

Sequencing was performed on peripheral blood mononuclear cells (PBMCs), taken at new diagnosis, from a patient treated with antithyroid drugs. All receptors come from a woman aged 25 to 39 with Graves disease.

As regards this clonotype: A far larger clone is one nucleotide away, so this likely arose from a read error. The chain recombines TRBV20-1 with TRBJ2-5, with TRBD2 identical over 10 bases. The DNA end is more similar to TRBJ2-1, so the J call may be wrong. The germline V gene has CDR1 DFQATT and CDR2 SNEGSKA (reference sequence). The CDR3 is 16 residues long. The CDR3 spells CSARDLRSGRDDEQFF. The CDR3 region has the DNA TGCAGTGCTAGAGATCTTAGAAGCGGGAGGGACGATGAGCAGTTCTTC.

This clonotype appeared many times. J is TRBJ2-7 and V is TRBV6-1; D is unresolved. Germline CDR1 reads MNHNS; CDR2 reads SASEGT. The CDR3 sequence is 14 residues long. Trimming stripped 6 bases from V and 5 bases from J, with 17 bases between. The CDR3 DNA reads TGTGCCAGCAGCCCAAGGACCAGTTACAACGAGCAGTACTTC. Translating gives CASSPRTSYNEQYF.

With respect to this clonotype: This sequence may be a read error, since a much larger clone differs from it by one base. The chain uses TRBV27 and TRBJ2-5, with 9 bases fitting TRBD1. CDR1 is MNHEY and CDR2 is SMNVEV in the germline V gene (reference sequence). This CDR3 is 15 amino acids long. Here the CDR3 DNA reads TGTGCCAGCAGTATCGTCCGGGACAGGGTCAATGAGCAGCTCTTC. This translates into CASSIVRDRVNEQLF.

This clonotype was seen many times. J is TRBJ1-1 and V is TRBV20-1, with TRBD1 as a possible D gene (6 bases). Trimming cost V 3 bases and J 0 bases, with 11 bases left between them. Germline CDR1 and CDR2: DFQATT and SNEGSKA (reference sequence). The CDR3 spans 14 residues. As DNA, the CDR3 is TGCAGTGCTAGGGGGGCAGAGATGAACACTGAAGCTTTCTTT. It yields the protein CSARGAEMNTEAFF.

This clonotype was observed at least ten times. The rearrangement links TRBV11-2 to TRBJ2-1; 12 bases match TRBD2. CDR1 and CDR2 from the germline V gene are SGHAT and FQNNGV. V was pared by 5 bases and J by 9 bases, with 8 bases of the junction left unmatched. The CDR3 has 15 residues. The CDR3 DNA follows: TGTGCCAGCAGCCCGCCTAGCGGGAGGGGAGGTGAGCAGTTCTTC. It codes for CASSPPSGRGGEQFF.

In its sample, this clonotype was seen many times. The chain uses TRBV28 and TRBJ2-7; possibly TRBD2 for D (6 bases). The germline V gene has CDR1 MDHEN and CDR2 SYDVKM. V dropped 6 bases and J dropped 5 bases, with 14 bases sitting between them. The CDR3 sequence is 13 residues long. DNA for the CDR3: TGTGCCAGCAGACCTCGGGGGAGCCACGAGCAGTACTTC. The encoded protein is CASRPRGSHEQYF. The variable domain in full, completed from reference TRBV28 and TRBJ2-7, reads DVKVTQSSRYLVKRTGEKVFLECVQDMDHENMFWYRQDPGLGLRLIYFSYDVKMKEKGDIPEGYSVSREKKERFSLILESASTNQTSMYLCASRPRGSHEQYFGPGTRLTVT.

This clonotype was seen repeatedly, ten times or more. This sequence joins TRBV2 and TRBJ1-2, with 9 bases that match TRBD1. CDR3 size: 14 residues. In germline, CDR1 is SNHLY, CDR2 FYNNEI. After removal of 6 bases from V and 1 base from J, the junction contained 3 bases not matched to a gene. CDR3 residues: CASSRDRDNYGYTF. In nucleotides, the CDR3 is TGTGCCAGCAGCCGGGACAGGGATAACTATGGCTACACCTTC.

This clonotype was recorded many times. This rearrangement joins TRBV12-3 or TRBV12-4 to TRBJ2-1; 8 positions match TRBD1. This CDR3 spans 12 amino acids. V dropped 6 bases and J dropped 8; count of bases not matched to a gene: 3. Here the CDR3 DNA reads TGTGCCAGCAGCCCGACAGGGGATGAGCAGTTCTTC. Translated: CASSPTGDEQFF.

This clonotype has a count of ten or more. The CDR3 coding sequence is TGTGCCAGCAGTTTGTTACAGTCGTACAACCACTATGGCTACACCTTC. Translating gives CASSLLQSYNHYGYTF. This chain joins TRBV12-3 or TRBV12-4 and TRBJ1-2; D unclear. The CDR3 length is 16 residues. V was pared by 3 bases and J by 3 bases, with 17 bases between.

This clonotype came up once. A much larger clone differs by one base, so this may be a read error. The V call is TRBV7-9, the J call TRBJ1-1, with TRBD1 as a possible D gene (6 bases). This CDR3 contains 13 residues. Germline-derived CDR1 and CDR2 are SEHNR and FQNEAQ (reference sequence). V dropped 10 bases and J dropped 0 bases, with 12 bases sitting between them. The CDR3 loop reads CATGQTVNTEAFF. For the CDR3, the DNA is TGTGCCACCGGACAGACCGTGAACACTGAAGCTTTCTTT.

In this sample, this clonotype turned up many times. The V call is TRBV6-2 or TRBV6-3, the J call TRBJ1-5; no clear D gene. Germline V gives CDR1 MNHEY, CDR2 SVGEGT. The CDR3 sequence is 16 residues long. V was clipped by 2 bases and J by 5 bases, with 16 bases between them. CDR3 nucleotides: TGTGCCAGCAGTTACATTAGGGCAGGAACCCATCAGCCCCAGCATTTT. Residues: CASSYIRAGTHQPQHF.

This clonotype was seen at least ten times. This chain connects TRBV7-3 to TRBJ2-1, with TRBD1 identical over 7 bases. Germline V gene data show CDR1 as SGHTA and CDR2 as FQGTGA. Trimming took 3 bases from V and 1 from J; bases not matched to a gene: 3. This CDR3 has 15 amino acids. The CDR3 coding sequence is TGTGCCAGCAGCTTCGACAGGGCTTCCTACAATGAGCAGTTCTTC. This gives the protein CASSFDRASYNEQFF.

This clonotype was observed a handful of times. This chain links TRBV7-8 with TRBJ2-7; D possibly corresponds to TRBD1 (5 bases). Germline V CDR1 and CDR2: SGHVS, FQNEAQ. V lost 1 base, J lost 2 bases, and 18 bases lay in between. This CDR3 comprises 17 residues. CDR3 sequence (DNA): TGTGCCAGCAGCTTAGACGCAGGGAAGCCACAAACCTACGAGCAGTACTTC. It codes for CASSLDAGKPQTYEQYF.

This clonotype was counted at least ten times. The chain carries TRBV18 and TRBJ2-7, with D perhaps matching TRBD2 (6 bases). The CDR3 extends over 16 amino acids. The germline V gene encodes CDR1 KGHSH and CDR2 LQKENI. V lost 4 bases, J lost 3 bases, and 19 bases lay in between. For the CDR3, the DNA is TGTGCCAGCTCACTTCCGGGCACCGGGGGACGCTACGAGCAGTACTTC. Translating it yields CASSLPGTGGRYEQYF.

This clonotype has a count of ten or more. The J gene is TRBJ2-1, the V gene TRBV5-1; 7 nucleotides match TRBD2. The CDR3 contains 12 residues. The germline V gene encodes CDR1 SGHRS and CDR2 YFSETQ. V trimming: 3 bases; J trimming: 8 bases; junction bases outside the gene matches: 2. The CDR3 is CASSWAGDEQFF. For the CDR3, the DNA is TGCGCCAGCAGCTGGGCGGGGGATGAGCAGTTCTTC.

Ten or more counts support this clonotype. The rearrangement joins TRBV7-9 to TRBJ2-3, with D tentatively TRBD1 (5 bases). The CDR3 is made up of 14 amino acids. Germline CDR1 and CDR2: SEHNR and FQNEAQ (reference sequence). V was pared by 1 base and J by 4 bases, with 9 bases between. This CDR3 is CASSLVEGADTQYF. The CDR3 DNA reads as TGTGCCAGCAGCTTAGTGGAAGGGGCAGATACGCAGTATTTT.

This chain links TRBV7-9 with TRBJ2-7; tentatively, D is TRBD2 (6 bases). CDR1 and CDR2 from the germline V gene are SEHNR and FQNEAQ (reference sequence). V shed 5 bases and J shed 13 bases, with 18 bases lying between them. The CDR3 runs 12 residues. The DNA of the CDR3 is TGTGCCAGCAGCGCTGGGCCAGCGGGCATTTACTTC. This translates into CASSAGPAGIYF.

Worth noting for this clonotype: It differs at one base from a far larger clone, so likely a read error. V gene TRBV3-1 combines with J gene TRBJ2-7, with 9 bases aligning to TRBD2. V trimming: 1 base; J trimming: 7 bases; junction bases outside the gene matches: 2. Germline V gives CDR1 LGHDT, CDR2 YNNKEL (reference sequence). The CDR3 loop spans 13 amino acids. CDR3 amino acids: CASSQGTSGEQYF. The CDR3 nucleotides are TGTGCCAGCAGCCAAGGTACTAGCGGGGAGCAGTACTTC.

This clonotype appeared many times. The CDR3 DNA reads TGTGCCAGCAGTGGGGGCGACAGGGATTCACCCCTCCACTTT. It encodes CASSGGDRDSPLHF. The V gene is TRBV2, the J gene TRBJ1-6, with 7 bases lining up with TRBD1. CDR1 is SNHLY, CDR2 FYNNEI, per germline. There are 14 residues in the CDR3. The ends lost 4 bases at V and 8 bases at J; junction bases unmatched: 5. Full variable domain (rest looked up from reference TRBV2 and TRBJ1-6): EPEVTQTPSHQVTQMGQEVILRCVPISNHLYFYWYRQILGQKVEFLVSFYNNEISEKSEIFDDQFSVERPDGSNFTLKIRSTKLEDSAMYFCASSGGDRDSPLHFGNGTRLTVT.

This clonotype has a handful of counts. CDR3 amino acids: CASSTRGGFFYEQYF. For the CDR3, the DNA is TGTGCCAGCAGTACGCGGGGAGGATTCTTCTACGAGCAGTACTTC. The genes are TRBV28 and TRBJ2-7; possible D gene TRBD2, 6 bases. The germline V gene has CDR1 MDHEN and CDR2 SYDVKM. Trimming removed 5 bases from V and 3 bases from J, with 17 bases in between. The CDR3 is made up of 15 amino acids.

The gene calls are TRBV10-2 and TRBJ1-5, with D hard to call. The CDR3 is 14 residues long. The V gene lost 5 bases and the J gene lost 6 bases, with 14 bases spanning the gap. Germline loops: CDR1 WSHSY, CDR2 SAAADI. CDR3 in amino acids: CASSFDLAGQPQHF. The CDR3, as DNA: TGCGCCAGCAGTTTTGACCTGGCCGGTCAGCCCCAGCATTTT.

The chain has TRBV28 and TRBJ1-5; D perhaps matches TRBD1 (6 bases). V dropped 7 bases and J dropped 3 bases, with 19 bases sitting between them. CDR1 is MDHEN and CDR2 is SYDVKM in the germline V gene. CDR3 length equals 16 residues. As DNA, the CDR3 is TGTGCCAGCACCCCTCAGGGGTTAGGGAACAATCAGCCCCAGCATTTT. Translation: CASTPQGLGNNQPQHF.

The rearrangement uses TRBV4-1 and TRBJ1-5; D unclear. V was pared by 3 bases and J by 1 base, with 10 bases between. This CDR3 comprises 15 residues. Germline values: CDR1 MGHRA, CDR2 YSYEKL. The DNA for the CDR3 is TGCGCCAGCAGCCACCCCGGTCAGAGCAATCAGCCCCAGCATTTT. It translates to CASSHPGQSNQPQHF.

This clonotype was counted a few times. The chain links TRBV6-5 to TRBJ2-1; 8 nucleotides line up with TRBD1. Trimming removed 1 base from V and 9 bases from J; junction bases left unmatched: 8. The CDR3 sequence is 15 residues long. Germline V gene data show CDR1 as MNHEY and CDR2 as SVGAGI. Here the CDR3 DNA reads TGTGCCAGCAGTTACTGGACAGGGCCGGTAGGTGAGCAGTTCTTC. Its translation: CASSYWTGPVGEQFF.

This clonotype was detected only a few times. Given a much more abundant clone one base away, this may be a read error. V is TRBV20-1 and J is TRBJ2-5, with D possibly being TRBD2 (5 bases). This CDR3 region has 11 residues. V gave up 8 bases and J gave up 7 bases, with 14 bases separating them. Germline V lookup: CDR1 DFQATT, CDR2 SNEGSKA (reference sequence). The CDR3 spells CSTGLLGTQYF. The CDR3 region has the DNA TGCAGTACTGGCTTACTAGGGACCCAGTACTTC.

This clonotype was found a few times. The V and J genes are TRBV6-2 or TRBV6-3 and TRBJ2-1; D is unresolved. This CDR3 has 15 amino acids. Germline CDR1 reads MNHEY; CDR2 reads SVGEGT. V was cut by 6 bases and J by 4 bases, with 16 bases left in between. The DNA of the CDR3 is TGTGCCAGCAGGTGGAGTCGGGCGGAATACAATGAGCAGTTCTTC. Protein product: CASRWSRAEYNEQFF.